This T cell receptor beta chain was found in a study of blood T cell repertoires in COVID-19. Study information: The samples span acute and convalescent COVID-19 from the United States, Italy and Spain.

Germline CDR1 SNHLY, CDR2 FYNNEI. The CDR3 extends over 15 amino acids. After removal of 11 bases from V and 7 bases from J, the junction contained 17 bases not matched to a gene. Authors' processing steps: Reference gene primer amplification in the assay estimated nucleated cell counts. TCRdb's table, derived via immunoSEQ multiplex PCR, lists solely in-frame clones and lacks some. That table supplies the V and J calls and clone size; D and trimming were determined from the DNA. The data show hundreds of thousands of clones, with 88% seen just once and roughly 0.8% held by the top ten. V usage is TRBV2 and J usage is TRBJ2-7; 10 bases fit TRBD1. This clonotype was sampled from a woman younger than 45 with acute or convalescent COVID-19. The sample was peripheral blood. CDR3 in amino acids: CAGSGGGQGLEEQYF. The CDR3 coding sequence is TGTGCCGGTTCCGGCGGGGGACAGGGGTTAGAGGAGCAGTACTTC.